This TCR beta chain was sequenced for a study of CXCR3-negative and CXCR3-positive naive CD8 T cells. At the level of the study: Overall TRB read output was some 140 million, and each library contained about 1.5 +/- 0.3 million reads.

Turning to this clonotype: Its antigen remains unknown.

The CDR3 has 14 amino acids. Naive CD8+ T cells were CD45RO-CCR7+CD27+CD95-. Study outcomes and limitations: CXCR3 expression dropped partially after cryopreservation, and most assays relied on fresh PBMCs. Both of the naive subsets showed about the same high diversity, but memory CD8+ cells had much less.

All TRB cDNA libraries came from 5' RACE performed with UMI labels. One entry per CDR3 protein, without DNA, is what TCRdb gives after re-calling the 5' RACE reads. Its listing shows fewer than 90,000 distinct CDR3 sequences. This sequence joins TRBV12-3 or TRBV12-4 and TRBJ1-2. The specimen was naive CXCR3- CD8+ T cells from blood. Described subset: CD45RO-CCR7+CD27+CD95- naive CD8+ T cells lacking CXCR3 (TNR3-). The receptor was isolated from a human donor in good health. Some clones in this sample may be carry-over from other donors' samples. CDR3 loop: CASSPILRGGGYTF.